This passage covers 9 T cell receptor beta chains from one sample sequenced in a study of cytomegalovirus exposure and HLA in healthy donors. The study ran its PCR with 60 Vbeta and 13 Jbeta primers. Clones were sequenced by immunoSEQ multiplex PCR, and TCRdb holds only the in-frame ones, with some missing. This table has approximately 200,000 clones, over 70% appearing once. The source material was PBMCs. These receptors were collected from a woman in her late teens or twenties in good health and CMV-seropositive.

This chain uses TRBV25-1 with TRBJ2-5; TRBD2 matches 10 bases. The CDR3 runs 15 residues. V shed 4 bases, J shed 3 bases, and the junction held 5 bases outside the gene matches. CDR1 is MGHDK, CDR2 SYGVNS, per germline. The CDR3 nucleotides are TGTGCCAGCAGTGTAGTTAGCGGGGGGAAAGAGACCCAGTACTTC. It is translated as CASSVVSGGKETQYF.

The chain is built from TRBV7-9 and TRBJ2-7; TRBD1 agrees at 7 bases. Trimming took 0 bases from V and 7 from J; bases not matched to a gene: 15. This CDR3 is built from 17 residues. Germline CDR1 reads SEHNR; CDR2 reads FQNEAQ (reference sequence). The CDR3 here is CASSLAVSWKGGEEQYF. The CDR3 bases are TGTGCCAGCAGCTTAGCAGTGAGTTGGAAAGGGGGCGAAGAGCAGTACTTC.

V and J are TRBV7-4 and TRBJ1-5, with 9 bases identical to TRBD1. The germline V gene has CDR1 SGHVT and CDR2 SQSDAQ. V trimming: 2 bases; J trimming: 0 bases; junction bases outside the gene matches: 11. CDR3 length: 19 amino acids. CDR3: CASSLMFSGTGTSNQPQHF. The CDR3 DNA sequence: TGTGCCAGCAGCTTAATGTTTAGTGGGACAGGGACTAGCAATCAGCCCCAGCATTTT.

This sequence joins TRBV11-3 and TRBJ2-1; D remains unclear. Trimming removed 5 bases at V and 7 bases at J, with 12 bases between. In germline, CDR1 is SGHNT, CDR2 YENEEA. The CDR3 totals 13 residues. CDR3 sequence reads: CASSRVAPNEQFF. In nucleotides, the CDR3 is TGTGCCAGCAGCCGGGTAGCCCCAAATGAGCAGTTCTTC.

The rearrangement uses TRBV11-3 and TRBJ2-5, with 10 bases that match TRBD1. J gave up 3 bases and V 2 bases, and 3 bases lay outside the gene matches. CDR1 and CDR2 from the germline V gene are SGHNT and YENEEA. The CDR3 is 15 amino acids. The CDR3 nucleotides read TGTGCCAGCAGCTTAATTGGGACAGGGGAAGAGACCCAGTACTTC. This codes for CASSLIGTGEETQYF.

The CDR3 spells CASSPPGSGRTEQYF. As DNA, the CDR3 is TGTGCCAGCTCACCACCGGGTTCAGGGCGGACCGAGCAGTACTTC. V usage is TRBV18 and J usage is TRBJ2-7, with a possible D match to TRBD1 (5 bases). The CDR3 covers 15 residues. From germline, CDR1 is KGHSH and CDR2 LQKENI. V was clipped by 0 bases and J by 6 bases, with 15 bases between them.

The rearrangement joins TRBV6-5 to TRBJ2-5; D may be TRBD1 (6 bases). This CDR3 is 15 amino acids long. The germline V gene encodes CDR1 MNHEY and CDR2 SVGAGI. V was pared by 5 bases and J by 4 bases, with 17 bases between. The CDR3 sequence: CASSQTQGVGETQYF. Written as DNA, the CDR3 is TGTGCCAGCAGTCAGACACAGGGAGTGGGAGAGACCCAGTACTTC.

This chain joins TRBV18 and TRBJ2-1; TRBD1 agrees at 10 bases. Looked up from germline, CDR1 is KGHSH and CDR2 is LQKENI. V trimming: 8 bases; J trimming: 1 base; junction bases outside the gene matches: 8. This CDR3 is built from 16 residues. CDR3 nucleotides: TGTGCCAGCGCCGTCGGACAGGGGGGGTCCTACAATGAGCAGTTCTTC. Its translation is CASAVGQGGSYNEQFF. Based on the CDR3 plus reference TRBV18 and TRBJ2-1, the full variable domain is NAGVMQNPRHLVRRRGQEARLRCSPMKGHSHVYWYRQLPEEGLKFMVYLQKENIIDESGMPKERFSAEFPKEGPSILRIQQVVRGDSAAYFCASAVGQGGSYNEQFFGPGTRLTVL.

The chain links TRBV29-1 to TRBJ1-4, with 7 bases lining up with TRBD1. Germline loops: CDR1 SQVTM, CDR2 ANQGSEA. V shed 5 bases, J shed 8 bases, and the junction held 8 bases outside the gene matches. There are 13 residues in the CDR3. The CDR3 region has the DNA TGCAGCGTTCAACAGGGGCTGGGAGAAAAACTGTTTTTT. It yields the protein CSVQQGLGEKLFF.